This record concerns one T cell receptor beta chain sequence. MiXCR was run by TCRdb on the 5' RACE reads, yielding one entry per CDR3 protein. The repertoire holds about 350,000 distinct CDR3 sequences, with roughly 3.9% as singletons. This entry belongs to a study of T cells after yellow fever vaccination. CDR3 length equals 15 residues. Trimming cost V 7 bases and J 4 bases; bases outside gene matches: 8. Germline CDR1 is MNHEY and CDR2 is SVGEGT. This receptor was taken from a man aged 18 to 35 who received the YFV17D yellow fever vaccine. Material: PBMCs, obtained 5 days after the yellow fever booster vaccination. This chain uses TRBV6-2 or TRBV6-3 with TRBJ1-5, with 9 positions matching TRBD1. The DNA of the CDR3 is TGTGCCAGCAACGTACCGGGACAGGGTAATCAGCCCCAGCATTTT. This codes for CASNVPGQGNQPQHF.